This T cell receptor (beta chain) came from a study of blood T cell repertoires in COVID-19. About the study: The samples span acute and convalescent COVID-19 from the United States, Italy and Spain. T cells, B-cell-depleted T cells, or PBMCs supplied cDNA or gDNA.

Per the original methods: Using reference gene primer amplification, nucleated cell counts were estimated. Assay: immunoSEQ multiplex PCR; the TCRdb copy retains only in-frame clones and omits some. V, J and clone size were drawn from that table, and D and trimming were deduced from the DNA. The table lists 120,000 to 150,000 clones, 75% to 90% of them singletons. Per the germline V gene, CDR1 is SEHNR and CDR2 is FQNEAQ (reference sequence). This CDR3 is 16 amino acids long. V was clipped by 0 bases and J by 9 bases; unmatched bases: 10. The sequenced sample consisted of peripheral blood. The clonotype comes from a human donor in a cohort sampled during active COVID-19. The chain employs TRBV7-9 and TRBJ2-2, with 7 bases that match TRBD2. The CDR3 nucleotides read TGTGCCAGCAGCTTAGCGCTGGGGGAGGGGATCCGGGAGCTGTTTTTT. This gives the protein CASSLALGEGIRELFF.